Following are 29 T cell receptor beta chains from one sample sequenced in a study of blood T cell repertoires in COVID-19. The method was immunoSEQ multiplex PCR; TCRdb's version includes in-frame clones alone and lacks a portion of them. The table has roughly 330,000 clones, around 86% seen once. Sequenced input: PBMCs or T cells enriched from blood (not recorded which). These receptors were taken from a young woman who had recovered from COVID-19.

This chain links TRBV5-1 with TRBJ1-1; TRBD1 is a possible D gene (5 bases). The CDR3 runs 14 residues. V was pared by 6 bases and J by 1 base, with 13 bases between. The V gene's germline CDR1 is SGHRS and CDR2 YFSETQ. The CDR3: CASTLTAGNTEAFF. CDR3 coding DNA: TGCGCCAGCACCCTGACAGCGGGGAACACTGAAGCTTTCTTT.

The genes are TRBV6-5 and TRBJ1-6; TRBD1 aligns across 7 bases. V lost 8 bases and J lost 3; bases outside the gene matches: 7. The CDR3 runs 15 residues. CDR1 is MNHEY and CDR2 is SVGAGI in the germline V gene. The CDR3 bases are TGTGCCAGCCGACCAGGACAGGTCTATAATTCACCCCTCCACTTT. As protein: CASRPGQVYNSPLHF.

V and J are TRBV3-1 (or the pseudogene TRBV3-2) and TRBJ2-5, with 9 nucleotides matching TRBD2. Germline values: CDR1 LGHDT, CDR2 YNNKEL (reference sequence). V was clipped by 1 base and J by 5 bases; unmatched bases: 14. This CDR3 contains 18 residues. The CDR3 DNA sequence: TGTGCCAGCAGCCAAGGTTTAGCTGCGGGAGGGCCTTGGGAGACCCAGTACTTC. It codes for CASSQGLAAGGPWETQYF.

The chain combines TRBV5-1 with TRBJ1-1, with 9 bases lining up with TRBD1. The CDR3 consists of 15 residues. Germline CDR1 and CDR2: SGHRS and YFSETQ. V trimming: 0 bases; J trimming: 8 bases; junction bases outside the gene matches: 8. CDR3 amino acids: CASSLGPTGGAEAFF. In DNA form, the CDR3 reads TGCGCCAGCAGCTTGGGGCCTACAGGGGGCGCGGAAGCTTTCTTT.

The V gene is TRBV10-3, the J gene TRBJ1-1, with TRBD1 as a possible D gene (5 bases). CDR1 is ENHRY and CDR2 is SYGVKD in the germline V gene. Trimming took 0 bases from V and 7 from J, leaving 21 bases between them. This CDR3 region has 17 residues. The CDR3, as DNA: TGTGCCATCAGTGAGTCGACTCGTAGGGGCTCTGTCCATGAAGCTTTCTTT. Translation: CAISESTRRGSVHEAFF.

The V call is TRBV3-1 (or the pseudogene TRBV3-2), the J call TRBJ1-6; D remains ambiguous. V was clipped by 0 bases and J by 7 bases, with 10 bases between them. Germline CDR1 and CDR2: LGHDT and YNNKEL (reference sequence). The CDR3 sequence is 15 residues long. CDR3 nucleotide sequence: TGTGCCAGCAGCCAAGATCGGAACAGCAATTCACCCCTCCACTTT. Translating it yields CASSQDRNSNSPLHF.

CDR3 region: CASSHGTATSYEQYF. In nucleotides, the CDR3 is TGTGCCAGTAGCCACGGGACAGCAACCTCGTACGAGCAGTACTTC. This rearrangement joins TRBV19 to TRBJ2-7, with 7 nucleotides matching TRBD1. The CDR3 sequence is 15 residues long. With V trimmed by 6 bases and J by 4 bases, 12 bases remained unmatched. Germline V gene sequence: CDR1 LNHDA, CDR2 SQIVND (reference sequence). The variable domain in full, with the rest retrieved from reference TRBV19 and TRBJ2-7, is DGGITQSPKYLFRKEGQNVTLSCEQNLNHDAMYWYRQDPGQGLRLIYYSQIVNDFQKGDIAEGYSVSREKKESFPLTVTSAQKNPTAFYLCASSHGTATSYEQYFGPGTRLTVT.

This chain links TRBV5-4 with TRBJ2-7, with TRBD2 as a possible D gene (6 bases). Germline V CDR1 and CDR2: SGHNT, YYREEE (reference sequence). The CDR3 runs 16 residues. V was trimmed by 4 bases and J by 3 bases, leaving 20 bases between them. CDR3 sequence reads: CASSRGGGAANYEQYF. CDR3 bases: TGTGCCAGCAGCCGAGGTGGAGGGGCGGCGAACTACGAGCAGTACTTC.

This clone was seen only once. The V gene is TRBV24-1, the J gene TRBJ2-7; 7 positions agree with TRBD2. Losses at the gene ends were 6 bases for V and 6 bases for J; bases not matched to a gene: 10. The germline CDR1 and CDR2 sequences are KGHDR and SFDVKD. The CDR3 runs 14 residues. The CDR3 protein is CATSLGRGVTEQYF. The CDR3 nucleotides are TGTGCCACCAGTTTGGGACGGGGGGTTACCGAGCAGTACTTC.

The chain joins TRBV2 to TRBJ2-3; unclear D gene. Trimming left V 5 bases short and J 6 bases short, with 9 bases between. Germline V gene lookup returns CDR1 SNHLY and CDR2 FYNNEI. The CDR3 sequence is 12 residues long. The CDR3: CASSHQWDTQYF. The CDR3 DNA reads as TGTGCCAGCAGTCATCAGTGGGATACGCAGTATTTT.

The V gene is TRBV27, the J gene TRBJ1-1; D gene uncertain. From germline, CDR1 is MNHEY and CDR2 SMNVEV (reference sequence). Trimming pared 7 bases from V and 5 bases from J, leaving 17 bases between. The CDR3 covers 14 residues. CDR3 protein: CASTPQRGGTEAFF. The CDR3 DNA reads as TGTGCCAGCACTCCGCAGAGAGGAGGTACTGAAGCTTTCTTT.

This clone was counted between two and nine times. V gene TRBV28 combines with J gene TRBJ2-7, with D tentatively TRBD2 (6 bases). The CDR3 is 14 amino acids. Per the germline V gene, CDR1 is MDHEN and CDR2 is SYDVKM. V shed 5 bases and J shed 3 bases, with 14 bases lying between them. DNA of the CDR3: TGTGCCAGCAGTCGGAGGGAGGACGTCTACGAGCAGTACTTC. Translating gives CASSRREDVYEQYF.

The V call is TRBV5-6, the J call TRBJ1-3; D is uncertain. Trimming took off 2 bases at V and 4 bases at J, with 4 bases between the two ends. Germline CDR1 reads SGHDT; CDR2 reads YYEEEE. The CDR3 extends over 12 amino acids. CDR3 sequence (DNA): TGTGCCAGCAGCTTCTTGGGAAACACCATATATTTT. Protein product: CASSFLGNTIYF.

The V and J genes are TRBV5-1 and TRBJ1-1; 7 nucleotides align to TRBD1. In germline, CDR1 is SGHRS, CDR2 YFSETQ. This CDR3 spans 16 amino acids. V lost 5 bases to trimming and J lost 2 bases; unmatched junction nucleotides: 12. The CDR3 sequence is CASSPNRDSLNTEAFF. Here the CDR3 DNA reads TGCGCCAGCAGTCCGAATAGGGACAGCCTCAACACTGAAGCTTTCTTT. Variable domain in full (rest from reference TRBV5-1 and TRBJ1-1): KAGVTQTPRYLIKTRGQQVTLSCSPISGHRSVSWYQQTPGQGLQFLFEYFSETQRNKGNFPGRFSGRQFSNSRSEMNVSTLELGDSALYLCASSPNRDSLNTEAFFGQGTRLTVV.

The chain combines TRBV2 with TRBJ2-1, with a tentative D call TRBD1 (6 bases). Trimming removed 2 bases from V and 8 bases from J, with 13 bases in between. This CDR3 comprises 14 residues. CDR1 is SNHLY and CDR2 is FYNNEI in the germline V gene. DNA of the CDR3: TGTGCCAGCAGTGAATTACTTGGGGGCGATGAGCAGTTCTTC. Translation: CASSELLGGDEQFF.

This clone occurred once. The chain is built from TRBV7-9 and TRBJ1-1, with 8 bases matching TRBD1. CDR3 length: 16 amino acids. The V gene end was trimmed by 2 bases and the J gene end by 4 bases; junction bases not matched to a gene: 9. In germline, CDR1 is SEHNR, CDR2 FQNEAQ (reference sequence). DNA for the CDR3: TGTGCCAGCAGCTTACCAGGGGGCGCTTCAAGCACTGAAGCTTTCTTT. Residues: CASSLPGGASSTEAFF.

DNA for the CDR3: TGTGCCAGCTCGAAAGGGACAGCGAACACTGAAGCTTTCTTT. Translation: CASSKGTANTEAFF. The chain couples TRBV18 to TRBJ1-1; TRBD1 matches 7 bases. Germline CDR1 reads KGHSH; CDR2 reads LQKENI. V gave up 6 bases and J gave up 1 base; unmatched junction bases: 5. CDR3 length equals 14 residues.

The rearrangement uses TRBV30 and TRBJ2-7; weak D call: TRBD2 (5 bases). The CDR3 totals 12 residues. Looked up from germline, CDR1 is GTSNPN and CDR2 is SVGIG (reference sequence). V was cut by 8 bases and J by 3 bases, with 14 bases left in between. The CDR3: CALKREGYEQYF. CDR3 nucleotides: TGTGCCCTCAAGAGGGAAGGCTACGAGCAGTACTTC. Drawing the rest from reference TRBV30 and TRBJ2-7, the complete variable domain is SQTIHQWPATLVQPVGSPLSLECTVEGTSNPNLYWYRQAAGRGLQLLFYSVGIGQISSEVPQNLSASRPQDRQFILSSKKLLLSDSGFYLCALKREGYEQYFGPGTRLTVT.

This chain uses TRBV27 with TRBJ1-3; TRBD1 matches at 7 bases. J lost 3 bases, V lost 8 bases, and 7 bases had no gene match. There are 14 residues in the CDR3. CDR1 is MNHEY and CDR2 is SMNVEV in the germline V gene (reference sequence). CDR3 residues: CASSYTGVGNTIYF. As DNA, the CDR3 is TGTGCCAGCTCGTACACAGGGGTTGGAAACACCATATATTTT.

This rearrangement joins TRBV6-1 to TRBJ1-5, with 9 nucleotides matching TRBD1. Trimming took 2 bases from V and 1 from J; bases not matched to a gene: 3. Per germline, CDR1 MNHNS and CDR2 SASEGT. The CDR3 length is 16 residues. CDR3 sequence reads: CASSELQGASNQPQHF. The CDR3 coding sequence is TGTGCCAGCAGTGAATTACAGGGGGCCAGCAATCAGCCCCAGCATTTT.

The CDR3 loop reads CASSQETGQNYGYTF. CDR3 nucleotides: TGTGCCAGCAGCCAAGAAACAGGACAGAACTATGGCTACACCTTC. The chain uses TRBV4-2 and TRBJ1-2; D is perhaps TRBD1 (6 bases). Germline-derived CDR1 and CDR2 are LGHNA and YNFKEQ. The CDR3 is 15 amino acids. With 0 bases removed from V and 2 bases from J, the gap between germline ends came to 10 bases.

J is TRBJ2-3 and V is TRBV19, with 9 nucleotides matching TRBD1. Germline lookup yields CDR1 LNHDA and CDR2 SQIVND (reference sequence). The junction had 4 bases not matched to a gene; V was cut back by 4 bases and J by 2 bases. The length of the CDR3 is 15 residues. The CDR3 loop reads CASSNRGPITDTQYF. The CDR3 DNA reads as TGTGCCAGTAGTAACAGGGGGCCGATCACAGATACGCAGTATTTT.

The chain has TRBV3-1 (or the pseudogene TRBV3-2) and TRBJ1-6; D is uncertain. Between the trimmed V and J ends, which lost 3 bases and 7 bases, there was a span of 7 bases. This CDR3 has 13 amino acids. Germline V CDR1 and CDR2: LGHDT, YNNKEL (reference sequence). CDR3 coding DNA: TGTGCCAGCAGCCATGAACAGAATTCACCCCTCCACTTT. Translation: CASSHEQNSPLHF.

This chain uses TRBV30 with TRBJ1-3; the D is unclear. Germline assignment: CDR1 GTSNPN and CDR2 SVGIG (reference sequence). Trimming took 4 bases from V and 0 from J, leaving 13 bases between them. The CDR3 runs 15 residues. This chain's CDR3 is CAWTVRRVSGNTIYF. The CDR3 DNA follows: TGTGCCTGGACGGTCCGGAGGGTCTCTGGAAACACCATATATTTT.

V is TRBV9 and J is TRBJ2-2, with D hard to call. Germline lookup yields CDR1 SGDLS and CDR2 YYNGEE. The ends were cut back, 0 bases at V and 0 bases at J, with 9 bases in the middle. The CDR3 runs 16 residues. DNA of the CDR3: TGTGCCAGCAGCGTAGCGACTGCACCGAACACCGGGGAGCTGTTTTTT. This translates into CASSVATAPNTGELFF.

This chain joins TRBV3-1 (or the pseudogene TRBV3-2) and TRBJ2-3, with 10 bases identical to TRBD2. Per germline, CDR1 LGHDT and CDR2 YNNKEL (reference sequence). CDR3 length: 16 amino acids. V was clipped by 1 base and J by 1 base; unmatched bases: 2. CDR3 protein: CASSQALAGGTDTQYF. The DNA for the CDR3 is TGTGCCAGCAGCCAAGCTCTAGCGGGGGGCACAGATACGCAGTATTTT.

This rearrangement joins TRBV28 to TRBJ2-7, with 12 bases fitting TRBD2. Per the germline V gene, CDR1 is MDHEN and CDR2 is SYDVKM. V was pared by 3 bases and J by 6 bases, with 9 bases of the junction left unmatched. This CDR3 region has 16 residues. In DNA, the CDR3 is TGTGCCAGCAGTTTGTTCGTAGGACTAGCGGGGTCCGAGCAGTACTTC. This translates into CASSLFVGLAGSEQYF.

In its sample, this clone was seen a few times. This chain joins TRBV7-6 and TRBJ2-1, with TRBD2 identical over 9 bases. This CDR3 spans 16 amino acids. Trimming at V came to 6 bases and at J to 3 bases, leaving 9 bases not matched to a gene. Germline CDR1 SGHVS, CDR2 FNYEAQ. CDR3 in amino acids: CASSSLSGSDYNEQFF. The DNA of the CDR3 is TGTGCCAGCAGTTCTCTTAGCGGGAGTGACTACAATGAGCAGTTCTTC. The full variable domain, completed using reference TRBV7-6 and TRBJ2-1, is GAGVSQSPRYKVTKRGQDVALRCDPISGHVSLYWYRQALGQGPEFLTYFNYEAQQDKSGLPNDRFSAERPEGSISTLTIQRTEQRDSAMYRCASSSLSGSDYNEQFFGPGTRLTVL.

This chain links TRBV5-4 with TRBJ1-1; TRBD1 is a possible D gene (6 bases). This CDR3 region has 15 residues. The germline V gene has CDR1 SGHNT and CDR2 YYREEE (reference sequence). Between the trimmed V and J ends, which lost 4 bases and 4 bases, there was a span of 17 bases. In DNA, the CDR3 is TGTGCCAGCAGCCCCCATCAGGGGCGGAGCACTGAAGCTTTCTTT. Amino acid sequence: CASSPHQGRSTEAFF.